Listed here are 21 T cell receptor beta chains from one sample, sequenced in a study of blood T cell repertoires in COVID-19 (TCRdb year 2020). The receptor library was made with the immunoSEQ multiplex PCR assay. TCRdb stores this immuneACCESS table with in-frame sequences only. Part of the clones is absent; in the studies checked, under half of the shortfall reflects unresolved V genes, and no reason is known for the rest. The sample yields fewer than 250,000 clones; roughly 84% were counted once. The top ten clones comprise around 3.1% of the sample. Input material: PBMCs or T cells enriched from blood (not recorded which). The receptors originated from a woman aged 25 to 39 who had been exposed to COVID-19.

The J gene is TRBJ1-3, the V gene TRBV6-1; D uncertain. Germline CDR1 and CDR2: MNHNS and SASEGT. The CDR3 covers 15 residues. Trimming removed 2 bases from V and 4 bases from J, with 12 bases in between. The DNA of the CDR3 is TGTGCCAGCAGTGAAAATCCCGGCAGGGGAAACACCATATATTTT. Encoded protein: CASSENPGRGNTIYF.

This chain connects TRBV5-1 to TRBJ2-5; 16 bases agree with TRBD2. CDR3 length: 20 residues. J was trimmed by 5 bases and V by 2 bases; bases with no gene match: 15. CDR1 and CDR2 from the germline V gene are SGHRS and YFSETQ. CDR3 nucleotides: TGCGCCAGCAGCTTACAACCCAGGGGACTAGCGGGGGGGCCTGGGGAGACCCAGTACTTC. Residues: CASSLQPRGLAGGPGETQYF.

V gene TRBV14 combines with J gene TRBJ1-3; a possible D gene is TRBD1 (6 bases). The CDR3 spans 16 residues. V was pared by 1 base and J by 2 bases, with 12 bases between. The germline CDR1 and CDR2 sequences are SGHDN and FVKESK. The CDR3 DNA sequence: TGTGCCAGCAGCCAAGTCGTCAGGGGAACTGGAAACACCATATATTTT. Translated, it gives CASSQVVRGTGNTIYF.

CDR3 residues: CASSRGTGAGGHYGYTF. The CDR3 nucleotides are TGTGCCAGCAGCCGGGGGACAGGGGCCGGGGGACACTATGGCTACACCTTC. The rearrangement uses TRBV7-9 and TRBJ1-2, with 10 bases identical to TRBD1. Germline V gives CDR1 SEHNR, CDR2 FQNEAQ (reference sequence). The J segment lost 3 bases and the V segment lost 5 bases, leaving 12 bases of the junction unmatched. The CDR3 extends over 17 amino acids. Based on the CDR3 plus reference TRBV7-9 and TRBJ1-2, the full variable domain is DTGVSQNPRHKITKRGQNVTFRCDPISEHNRLYWYRQTLGQGPEFLTYFQNEAQLEKSRLLSDRFSAERPKGSFSTLEIQRTEQGDSAMYLCASSRGTGAGGHYGYTFGSGTRLTVV.

The V gene is TRBV5-1, the J gene TRBJ1-4; TRBD1 matches at 10 bases. CDR1 is SGHRS and CDR2 is YFSETQ in the germline V gene. This CDR3 has 18 amino acids. V shed 4 bases and J 6 bases; nucleotides not matched to a gene: 15. CDR3: CASSVQGQGYFGDEKLFF. CDR3 bases: TGCGCCAGCAGCGTTCAGGGACAGGGGTACTTTGGGGATGAAAAACTGTTTTTT.

The J gene is TRBJ2-3, the V gene TRBV27; D is unresolved. The germline V gene has CDR1 MNHEY and CDR2 SMNVEV (reference sequence). V was clipped by 3 bases and J by 2 bases, with 6 bases between them. There are 13 residues in the CDR3. The DNA for the CDR3 is TGTGCCAGCAGTTTTTCCAACACAGATACGCAGTATTTT. Protein: CASSFSNTDTQYF.

The chain employs TRBV18 and TRBJ2-7, with TRBD1 matching over 10 bases. Losses at the gene ends were 6 bases for V and 4 bases for J; bases not matched to a gene: 9. Germline assignment: CDR1 KGHSH and CDR2 LQKENI. The CDR3 has 15 residues. CDR3: CASSLSTGGEYEQYF. The DNA for the CDR3 is TGTGCCAGCTCTCTCTCGACAGGGGGCGAGTACGAGCAGTACTTC.

This clone appeared a single time. The chain joins TRBV11-2 to TRBJ1-1, with 7 bases that match TRBD1. CDR3 size: 17 residues. After removal of 5 bases from V and 3 bases from J, the junction contained 15 bases not matched to a gene. Germline CDR1 SGHAT, CDR2 FQNNGV. This chain's CDR3 is CASSPHPTGWWDTEAFF. In DNA form, the CDR3 reads TGTGCCAGCAGCCCACACCCGACAGGGTGGTGGGACACTGAAGCTTTCTTT.

The V gene is TRBV7-9, the J gene TRBJ1-2, with no clear D. Germline values: CDR1 SEHNR, CDR2 FQNEAQ (reference sequence). The germline V and J ends were trimmed by 5 bases and 4 bases, with 14 bases remaining between them. This CDR3 is built from 14 residues. The DNA for the CDR3 is TGTGCCAGCAGCCAACACGACGGAGGCTATGGCTACACCTTC. The encoded protein is CASSQHDGGYGYTF.

The rearrangement joins TRBV6-5 to TRBJ2-1, with 13 positions matching TRBD2. Germline assignment: CDR1 MNHEY and CDR2 SVGAGI. This CDR3 region has 15 residues. Trimming cost V 6 bases and J 8 bases; bases outside gene matches: 7. The CDR3 spells CASSLLGLAGYEQFF. The CDR3 DNA sequence: TGTGCCAGCAGCTTACTGGGACTAGCGGGGTATGAGCAGTTCTTC.

This chain links TRBV9 with TRBJ1-6; 7 nucleotides line up with TRBD1. Per the germline V gene, CDR1 is SGDLS and CDR2 is YYNGEE. This CDR3 has 16 amino acids. Unmatched junction bases numbered 11, after V lost 2 bases and J lost 9 bases. The CDR3 DNA sequence: TGTGCCAGCAGCGTTGGGGGGACAGATGATTCTTCACCCCTCCACTTT. This encodes CASSVGGTDDSSPLHF.

A few counts support this clone. The chain carries TRBV13 and TRBJ2-7; 7 bases are a match to TRBD2. This CDR3 is built from 14 residues. The germline V gene has CDR1 PRHDT and CDR2 FYEKMQ (reference sequence). V dropped 7 bases and J dropped 5; count of bases not matched to a gene: 11. For the CDR3, the DNA is TGTGCCAGCATCCGGACGGGGGGATTCGACGAGCAGTACTTC. Protein sequence: CASIRTGGFDEQYF.

This clone appeared a single time. V gene TRBV3-1 (or the pseudogene TRBV3-2) combines with J gene TRBJ1-1; tentative D call: TRBD1 (6 bases). V was pared by 3 bases and J by 5 bases, with 10 bases between. CDR3 length: 13 residues. Germline CDR1 is LGHDT and CDR2 is YNNKEL (reference sequence). In nucleotides, the CDR3 is TGTGCCAGCAGCCAGGGGGCGCGTACTGAAGCTTTCTTT. Protein sequence: CASSQGARTEAFF.

This rearrangement joins TRBV7-6 to TRBJ1-1; the match to TRBD1 covers 9 bases. From germline, CDR1 is SGHVS and CDR2 FNYEAQ. V lost 5 bases, J lost 1 base, and 5 bases stayed unmatched. The CDR3 runs 15 residues. The CDR3 sequence: CASSPGTGTNTEAFF. The CDR3 DNA reads as TGTGCCAGCAGCCCTGGGACAGGGACGAACACTGAAGCTTTCTTT.

This clone came up many times. The chain employs TRBV5-5 and TRBJ1-5; 7 positions match TRBD1. V trimming: 4 bases; J trimming: 5 bases; junction bases outside the gene matches: 6. The V gene's germline CDR1 is SGHKS and CDR2 YYEKEE (reference sequence). CDR3 length: 14 amino acids. The DNA of the CDR3 is TGTGCCAGCAGCCCACAGGGGAAATATCAGCCCCAGCATTTT. The encoded protein is CASSPQGKYQPQHF. Looking up the rest from reference TRBV5-5 and TRBJ1-5 gives the full variable domain: DAGVTQSPTHLIKTRGQQVTLRCSPISGHKSVSWYQQVLGQGPQFIFQYYEKEERGRGNFPDRFSARQFPNYSSELNVNALLLGDSALYLCASSPQGKYQPQHFGDGTRLSIL.

The CDR3 region has the DNA TGTGCCAGCAGTCCCCGAGGGGGCGGGGACACTGAAGCTTTCTTT. Translation: CASSPRGGGDTEAFF. The chain is built from TRBV27 and TRBJ1-1; TRBD1 matches 7 bases. CDR3 length equals 15 residues. Trimming at V came to 5 bases and at J to 3 bases, leaving 9 bases not matched to a gene. Germline assignment: CDR1 MNHEY and CDR2 SMNVEV (reference sequence).

This chain links TRBV12-5 with TRBJ2-7; D might be TRBD1 (6 bases). This CDR3 spans 17 amino acids. Deletions cut 3 bases from V and 2 bases from J, with 20 bases between. CDR1 is LGHNT and CDR2 is FRNRAP in the germline V gene. CDR3 sequence reads: CASGFPLPGTLTYEQYF. The CDR3 nucleotides are TGTGCTAGTGGTTTTCCCTTACCCGGGACACTAACCTACGAGCAGTACTTC.

CDR3: CASSQQGAVYGYTF. CDR3 coding DNA: TGCGCCAGCAGCCAACAGGGCGCTGTCTATGGCTACACCTTC. V and J are TRBV4-3 and TRBJ1-2; D perhaps matches TRBD1 (5 bases). Looked up from germline, CDR1 is LGHNA and CDR2 is YSLEER. The CDR3 is made up of 14 amino acids. V was shortened by 2 bases and J by 4 bases, with 11 bases between the two germline ends.

The CDR3: CASSLGQVGNTEAFF. The CDR3 DNA follows: TGTGCCAGCTCACTTGGACAGGTGGGGAACACTGAAGCTTTCTTT. This sequence joins TRBV18 and TRBJ1-1, with 7 bases that match TRBD1. Per the germline V gene, CDR1 is KGHSH and CDR2 is LQKENI. V shed 4 bases and J 1 base; nucleotides not matched to a gene: 6. The CDR3 is 15 amino acids.

The V call is TRBV11-2, the J call TRBJ1-1; D gene ambiguous. The CDR3 is 16 residues long. Trimming removed 5 bases at V and 6 bases at J, with 22 bases between. Germline V lookup: CDR1 SGHAT, CDR2 FQNNGV. CDR3 protein: CASSAYRGNVTAEAFF. The CDR3 DNA reads TGTGCCAGCAGCGCCTACCGAGGGAATGTAACAGCTGAAGCTTTCTTT.

The chain recombines TRBV5-1 with TRBJ2-3; 8 positions match TRBD1. There are 17 residues in the CDR3. The germline CDR1 and CDR2 sequences are SGHRS and YFSETQ. The junction had 10 bases not matched to a gene; V was cut back by 4 bases and J by 0 bases. The CDR3 is CASSGYRDRSSTDTQYF. The CDR3 DNA is TGCGCCAGCAGCGGATACCGGGACAGGTCTAGCACAGATACGCAGTATTTT.